This T cell receptor (beta chain) was sequenced during a study of blood T cell repertoires in COVID-19. Study as a whole: Whether acute or convalescent, the COVID-19 samples came from the United States, Italy and Spain. PBMCs, B-cell-depleted T cells, or T cells provided the cDNA or gDNA that made up the material.

The CDR3 length is 18 residues. The V gene lost 2 bases and the J gene lost 1 base, with 20 bases spanning the gap. The germline V gene encodes CDR1 MDHEN and CDR2 SYDVKM. As handled by the study authors: Researchers report that nucleated cell counts were estimated from reference gene primer amplification. Sequencing was performed with immunoSEQ multiplex PCR; in TCRdb, only in-frame clones are kept and a portion is missing. V, J and clone size reflect that table, while D and trimming were determined from the DNA. Altogether about 75,000 clones are present, around 74% being singletons, with the ten largest covering 5.4%.

Sequencing was carried out using peripheral blood. This chain connects TRBV28 to TRBJ2-5; the D gene is possibly TRBD2 (6 bases). The receptor was isolated from a woman aged 80 or older with active or convalescent COVID-19. The CDR3, as DNA: TGTGCCAGCAGTTTAAGGTCTCGGGCGGGGAGATTCCAAGAGACCCAGTACTTC. This gives the protein CASSLRSRAGRFQETQYF.